A single sample is the source of the 27 T cell receptor beta chains below, sequenced in a study of CD8+ T cells in alopecia areata. Specified treatment: oral pan-JAK inhibitor, 5-10 mg twice daily. TCR sequencing used cDNA made by reverse transcription of extracted RNA. Sequenced by immunoSEQ multiplex PCR; TCRdb stores in-frame clones only, minus some. Of about 200,000 clones in the sample, roughly 60% were seen once. The material sequenced was CD4+ T cells sorted from blood, taken at week 24, from a patient treated with tofacitinib. Every receptor here comes from a human donor with alopecia areata.

J is TRBJ2-7 and V is TRBV18; D gene uncertain. Germline CDR1 is KGHSH and CDR2 is LQKENI. The CDR3 is 15 amino acids. Between the trimmed V and J ends, which lost 3 bases and 0 bases, there was a span of 12 bases. In DNA form, the CDR3 reads TGTGCCAGCTCACCGTCCAGGTCGGTCTCCTACGAGCAGTACTTC. Amino acids: CASSPSRSVSYEQYF.

This clone was seen a few times. The rearrangement uses TRBV6-5 and TRBJ1-1; TRBD1 might be the D (5 bases). Germline V gives CDR1 MNHEY, CDR2 SVGAGI. CDR3 length: 13 residues. The V end lost 0 bases, the J end lost 7 bases, and 9 bases lay between the germline ends. The CDR3 DNA reads TGTGCCAGCAGTTACTCAAAGGGGCGTGAAGCTTTCTTT. This codes for CASSYSKGREAFF.

Comments on this clone: The sample has other DNA sequences that encode this CDR3 too. This sequence joins TRBV29-1 and TRBJ2-7; D is uncertain. Trimming took off 4 bases at V and 2 bases at J, with 9 bases between the two ends. Germline CDR1 and CDR2: SQVTM and ANQGSEA. CDR3 length equals 12 residues. The CDR3 reads CSVGAGPYEQYF. CDR3 DNA: TGCAGCGTTGGTGCAGGTCCCTACGAGCAGTACTTC.

This clone was counted only a few times. The J gene is TRBJ2-7, the V gene TRBV5-1; D is undetermined. The CDR3 spans 14 residues. CDR1 SGHRS and CDR2 YFSETQ come from the germline V gene. V was cut by 0 bases and J by 7 bases, with 14 bases left in between. CDR3: CASSLAPSKGEQYF. The CDR3 bases are TGCGCCAGCAGCTTGGCCCCTAGTAAGGGAGAGCAGTACTTC.

The rearrangement joins TRBV2 to TRBJ1-1; the D is unclear. The CDR3 is 12 amino acids. CDR1 and CDR2 (germline): SNHLY, FYNNEI. V lost 8 bases and J lost 1, with 8 bases in between. CDR3 sequence (DNA): TGTGCCAGCCTCCGGGAGAACACTGAAGCTTTCTTT. Protein sequence: CASLRENTEAFF.

The chain carries TRBV7-2 and TRBJ1-2; D gene unclear. This CDR3 comprises 13 residues. CDR1 and CDR2 (germline): SGHTA, FQGNSA. Trimming removed 2 bases at V and 2 bases at J, with 6 bases between. CDR3 sequence (DNA): TGTGCCAGCAGCTTATCCTCCAACTATGGCTACACCTTC. This gives the protein CASSLSSNYGYTF.

This chain joins TRBV5-1 and TRBJ1-2; the D gene is possibly TRBD1 (5 bases). CDR3 length: 12 amino acids. V was clipped by 1 base and J by 8 bases, with 9 bases between them. CDR1 is SGHRS and CDR2 is YFSETQ in the germline V gene. DNA of the CDR3: TGCGCCAGCAGCTTGAAAGGGGAGGGCTACACCTTC. Its translation is CASSLKGEGYTF.

This clone was detected once. The V and J genes are TRBV20-1 and TRBJ2-1; no clear D. The V and J ends lost 7 bases and 6 bases respectively, with 10 bases between them. This CDR3 contains 11 residues. The germline V gene has CDR1 DFQATT and CDR2 SNEGSKA (reference sequence). CDR3: CSVSVGNEQFF. CDR3 bases: TGCAGTGTCTCCGTAGGCAATGAGCAGTTCTTC.

This clone has more than one count but fewer than ten. The rearrangement joins TRBV19 to TRBJ2-1; TRBD2 matches at 12 bases. Trimming cost V 6 bases and J 2 bases; bases outside gene matches: 2. Germline lookup yields CDR1 LNHDA and CDR2 SQIVND (reference sequence). The CDR3 contains 15 residues. This CDR3 reads CASSRLAGAYNEQFF. The CDR3 coding sequence is TGTGCCAGTAGCAGACTAGCGGGGGCCTACAATGAGCAGTTCTTC.

This chain uses TRBV5-1 with TRBJ2-5, with 13 bases identical to TRBD2. The length of the CDR3 is 16 residues. Unmatched junction bases numbered 4, after V lost 0 bases and J lost 5 bases. CDR1 SGHRS and CDR2 YFSETQ come from the germline V gene. Here the CDR3 reads CASSLEGLAGRETQYF. In nucleotides, the CDR3 is TGCGCCAGCAGCTTGGAGGGACTAGCGGGGCGCGAGACCCAGTACTTC.

The chain uses TRBV4-3 and TRBJ2-5; TRBD2 agrees at 11 bases. With V trimmed by 5 bases and J by 3 bases, 5 bases remained unmatched. The CDR3 sequence is 15 residues long. Per the germline V gene, CDR1 is LGHNA and CDR2 is YSLEER. The CDR3: CASSVSGRVEETQYF. The CDR3 DNA sequence: TGCGCCAGCAGCGTTAGCGGGAGGGTAGAAGAGACCCAGTACTTC.

The genes are TRBV28 and TRBJ2-1, with TRBD2 matching over 9 bases. The CDR3 runs to 18 residues. Unmatched junction bases numbered 16, after V lost 6 bases and J lost 4 bases. Germline V gene sequence: CDR1 MDHEN, CDR2 SYDVKM. In nucleotides, the CDR3 is TGTGCCAGCAGCAGATCGGGATTAGCGGGAGAGGGTTACAATGAGCAGTTCTTC. Its translation is CASSRSGLAGEGYNEQFF.

V gene TRBV2 combines with J gene TRBJ2-2; 9 bases are shared with TRBD1. CDR1 and CDR2 (germline): SNHLY, FYNNEI. V lost 6 bases to trimming and J lost 6 bases; unmatched junction nucleotides: 5. The CDR3 contains 14 residues. For the CDR3, the DNA is TGTGCCAGCAGCGCTGGGACAGGGCCCGGGGAGCTGTTTTTT. It yields the protein CASSAGTGPGELFF.

The table lists this clone with a few counts. The chain has TRBV29-1 and TRBJ2-5; D is unresolved. Trimming shortened V by 7 bases and J by 7 bases, and 19 bases separated the two germline ends. CDR1 SQVTM and CDR2 ANQGSEA come from the germline V gene. The length of the CDR3 is 13 residues. CDR3 sequence reads: CSAWLLALGTQYF. The CDR3 DNA sequence: TGCAGCGCCTGGCTTTTAGCCCTTGGGACCCAGTACTTC.

The chain is built from TRBV5-6 and TRBJ2-5; TRBD1 matches 8 bases. The V gene end was trimmed by 4 bases and the J gene end by 5 bases; junction bases not matched to a gene: 13. The V gene's germline CDR1 is SGHDT and CDR2 YYEEEE. The CDR3 consists of 16 residues. The CDR3 spells CASSPGGQGIRETQYF. The CDR3 DNA follows: TGTGCCAGCAGCCCGGGCGGACAGGGAATTCGCGAGACCCAGTACTTC.

J is TRBJ2-5 and V is TRBV9; 9 bases align to TRBD2. The V and J ends lost 0 bases and 4 bases, in that order; junction bases with no gene match: 4. CDR3 length: 15 residues. Germline V lookup: CDR1 SGDLS, CDR2 YYNGEE. CDR3 residues: CASSVGVAGVETQYF. The CDR3 nucleotides read TGTGCCAGCAGCGTAGGGGTAGCGGGGGTAGAGACCCAGTACTTC. Full variable domain (remainder filled in from reference TRBV9 and TRBJ2-5): DSGVTQTPKHLITATGQRVTLRCSPRSGDLSVYWYQQSLDQGLQFLIQYYNGEERAKGNILERFSAQQFPDLHSELNLSSLELGDSALYFCASSVGVAGVETQYFGPGTRLLVL.

The genes are TRBV5-6 and TRBJ1-1; no firm D call. The germline CDR1 and CDR2 sequences are SGHDT and YYEEEE. The CDR3 runs 14 residues. With 4 bases removed from V and 1 base from J, the gap between germline ends came to 11 bases. CDR3 in amino acids: CASSPIAGNTEAFF. The CDR3, as DNA: TGTGCCAGCAGCCCGATCGCAGGGAACACTGAAGCTTTCTTT.

This clone was detected a few times. The CDR3 sequence: CASSLEYSYEQYF. CDR3 DNA sequence: TGTGCCAGCAGCTTAGAGTACAGCTACGAGCAGTACTTC. The chain recombines TRBV11-2 with TRBJ2-7; no reliable D call. This CDR3 has 13 residues. Germline assignment: CDR1 SGHAT and CDR2 FQNNGV. Between the trimmed V and J ends, which lost 0 bases and 3 bases, there was a span of 6 bases.

The chain is built from TRBV2 and TRBJ2-5, with D perhaps given as TRBD1 or TRBD2 (6 bases each). The V end lost 8 bases, the J end lost 5 bases, and 12 bases lay between the germline ends. Germline V gives CDR1 SNHLY, CDR2 FYNNEI. There are 12 residues in the CDR3. The CDR3 DNA follows: TGTGCCAGCGTGGGGGCGGGGGAGACCCAGTACTTC. Amino acids: CASVGAGETQYF.

This clone was seen once. The chain carries TRBV9 and TRBJ2-3, with D possibly TRBD2 on 5 matching bases. Trimming stripped 3 bases from V and 11 bases from J, with 16 bases between. Germline-derived CDR1 and CDR2 are SGDLS and YYNGEE. This CDR3 comprises 13 residues. In DNA, the CDR3 is TGTGCCAGCAGCGGCCCCTCAGCGGACCTGCAGTATTTT. It yields the protein CASSGPSADLQYF.

The chain carries TRBV25-1 and TRBJ1-1; 7 bases agree with TRBD1. The CDR3 contains 15 residues. Trimming cost V 2 bases and J 5 bases; bases outside gene matches: 8. Germline-derived CDR1 and CDR2 are MGHDK and SYGVNS. CDR3: CASSEHHRGYTEAFF. Here the CDR3 DNA reads TGTGCCAGCAGTGAACACCACAGGGGTTATACTGAAGCTTTCTTT.

This clone was found a few times. This sequence joins TRBV7-9 and TRBJ2-1, with D tentatively TRBD1 (5 bases). V shed 3 bases and J shed 15 bases, with 9 bases lying between them. The CDR3 is 10 amino acids. Germline values: CDR1 SEHNR, CDR2 FQNEAQ (reference sequence). CDR3: CASSLQGGFF. CDR3 in DNA: TGTGCCAGCAGCTTGCAGGGTGGGTTCTTC.

The gene calls are TRBV5-1 and TRBJ2-3; TRBD1 is a possible D gene (5 bases). V lost 0 bases and J 5 bases, leaving 10 bases between the germline ends. There are 14 residues in the CDR3. The germline CDR1 and CDR2 sequences are SGHRS and YFSETQ. This CDR3 is CASSLARVLDTQYF. CDR3 DNA sequence: TGCGCCAGCAGCTTGGCCAGGGTCCTAGATACGCAGTATTTT.

This clone turned up a few times. V gene TRBV2 combines with J gene TRBJ2-1; 14 nucleotides align to TRBD2. CDR3 length equals 16 residues. In germline, CDR1 is SNHLY, CDR2 FYNNEI. The trim removed 6 bases at V and 7 bases at J, leaving 8 bases unmatched. CDR3 bases: TGTGCCAGCAGGGGACTAGCGGGAGCTCAGGGGAATGAGCAGTTCTTC. This encodes CASRGLAGAQGNEQFF.

The chain is built from TRBV11-1 and TRBJ2-3; either TRBD1 or TRBD2 may supply D (6 bases each). Per germline, CDR1 SGHAT and CDR2 FQDESV (reference sequence). CDR3 size: 14 residues. V dropped 6 bases and J dropped 0 bases, with 10 bases sitting between them. The CDR3 spells CASSRGLSTDTQYF. CDR3 bases: TGTGCCAGCAGTCGGGGGCTTAGCACAGATACGCAGTATTTT.

This sequence joins TRBV27 and TRBJ1-5; no clear D gene. This CDR3 is 12 amino acids long. Germline CDR1 MNHEY, CDR2 SMNVEV (reference sequence). The V and J ends lost 6 bases and 1 base respectively, with 4 bases between them. The CDR3 nucleotides read TGTGCCAGCAGGGACAGCAATCAGCCCCAGCATTTT. It is translated as CASRDSNQPQHF.

There are a few counts of this clone. CDR3 loop: CASSSTEQEDGYTF. The DNA for the CDR3 is TGTGCCAGCAGCTCGACAGAACAGGAGGATGGCTACACCTTC. The rearrangement links TRBV7-9 to TRBJ1-2, with D tentatively TRBD1 (5 bases). Germline loops: CDR1 SEHNR, CDR2 FQNEAQ (reference sequence). Trimming removed 4 bases at V and 6 bases at J, with 15 bases between. CDR3 length equals 14 residues.